These 27 T cell receptor beta chains originate from one sample sequenced in a study of T cells after yellow fever vaccination. TCRdb re-called the 5' RACE reads through MiXCR, storing one row per CDR3 protein. The sample lists more than 110,000 distinct CDR3 sequences, approximately 6.6% occurring once. The sample consisted of CD4+ T cells sorted from PBMCs, taken 10 days after the yellow fever booster vaccination. The receptors shown here come from a man aged 30-40 years who received the YFV17D yellow fever vaccine.

This clonotype was counted at least ten times. The chain combines TRBV27 with TRBJ1-2; D perhaps matches TRBD1 (6 bases). The CDR3 length is 13 residues. CDR1 MNHEY and CDR2 SMNVEV come from the germline V gene (reference sequence). Trimming took 3 bases from V and 4 from J, leaving 9 bases between them. The CDR3 is CASSFGQRYGYTF. The CDR3 coding sequence is TGTGCCAGCAGTTTCGGACAGCGCTATGGCTACACCTTC.

This clonotype was observed at least ten times. The chain combines TRBV29-1 with TRBJ2-5; D unresolved. Trimming removed 4 bases at V and 5 bases at J, with 14 bases between. The CDR3 runs to 13 residues. Germline values: CDR1 SQVTM, CDR2 ANQGSEA. This CDR3 reads CSVGGVPWETQYF. CDR3 DNA: TGCAGCGTTGGAGGCGTCCCCTGGGAGACCCAGTACTTC.

This clonotype was seen at least ten times. The V gene is TRBV20-1, the J gene TRBJ2-1; D possibly corresponds to TRBD2 (5 bases). V lost 0 bases and J 0 bases, leaving 12 bases between the germline ends. CDR1 DFQATT and CDR2 SNEGSKA come from the germline V gene (reference sequence). The CDR3 spans 16 residues. The CDR3 is CSARDFLAGSYNEQFF. The CDR3, as DNA: TGCAGTGCTAGAGATTTCCTAGCAGGCTCCTACAATGAGCAGTTCTTC.

This clonotype was counted at least ten times. The junction does not match germline at one end; this may be a read error. This sequence joins TRBV7-7 and TRBJ2-5, with no clear D. The length of the CDR3 is 13 residues. Germline CDR1 SSHAT, CDR2 FNYEAQ (reference sequence). The CDR3 protein is CASSLEAIGTQYF. The DNA of the CDR3 is TGTGCTAGCAGCCTAGAGGCTATAGGGACCCAGTACTTC.

This clonotype was found many times. The chain uses TRBV18 and TRBJ2-4; either TRBD1 or TRBD2 may fit D (6 bases each). CDR1 and CDR2 (germline): KGHSH, LQKENI. The CDR3 covers 14 residues. V was cut by 1 base and J by 6 bases, with 10 bases left in between. Written as DNA, the CDR3 is TGTGCCAGCTCACCACGGGGGGCCTTAAACATTCAGTACTTC. It codes for CASSPRGALNIQYF. The full variable domain, completed using reference TRBV18 and TRBJ2-4, is NAGVMQNPRHLVRRRGQEARLRCSPMKGHSHVYWYRQLPEEGLKFMVYLQKENIIDESGMPKERFSAEFPKEGPSILRIQQVVRGDSAAYFCASSPRGALNIQYFGAGTRLSVL.

This clonotype showed up many times. CDR3 in amino acids: CAISRGGPQETQYF. CDR3 DNA: TGTGCCATCAGCCGGGGGGGGCCCCAAGAGACCCAGTACTTC. The chain links TRBV10-3 to TRBJ2-5; 8 bases agree with TRBD2. CDR1 is ENHRY and CDR2 is SYGVKD in the germline V gene. The CDR3 loop spans 14 amino acids. With 6 bases clipped from V and 1 base from J, the junction kept 4 bases outside the gene matches.

This clonotype has a single count. This sequence joins TRBV5-1 and TRBJ2-3; TRBD1 matches 8 bases. Trimming at V came to 6 bases and at J to 6 bases, leaving 9 bases not matched to a gene. The CDR3 consists of 14 residues. Germline assignment: CDR1 SGHRS and CDR2 YFSETQ. The CDR3 DNA reads TGCGCCAGCACCGACCAGGGGGCAGATGATACGCAGTATTTT. The encoded protein is CASTDQGADDTQYF.

This clonotype was seen repeatedly, ten times or more. The chain joins TRBV7-3 to TRBJ2-3, with a possible D match to TRBD2 (5 bases). Deletions cut 2 bases from V and 2 bases from J, with 11 bases between. CDR1 and CDR2 from the germline V gene are SGHTA and FQGTGA. The CDR3 extends over 15 amino acids. The CDR3 DNA sequence: TGTGCCAGCAGCTTACTTGGAGCGGACACAGATACGCAGTATTTT. This gives the protein CASSLLGADTDTQYF. Full variable domain (outside the CDR3, taken from reference TRBV7-3 and TRBJ2-3): GAGVSQTPSNKVTEKGKYVELRCDPISGHTALYWYRQSLGQGPEFLIYFQGTGAADDSGLPNDRFFAVRPEGSVSTLKIQRTERGDSAVYLCASSLLGADTDTQYFGPGTRLTVL.

This clonotype was counted a few times. V and J are TRBV10-3 and TRBJ2-2; 10 nucleotides match TRBD2. The CDR3 runs to 18 residues. V shed 5 bases and J 6 bases; nucleotides not matched to a gene: 15. CDR1 and CDR2 (germline): ENHRY, SYGVKD. CDR3 nucleotide sequence: TGTGCCATCAGTAATCGGGAAAAGCGGGAGGGCCTTTCCGGGGAGCTGTTTTTT. Its protein is CAISNREKREGLSGELFF.

This clonotype occurred many times. This rearrangement joins TRBV12-3 or TRBV12-4 to TRBJ2-2; maybe TRBD1 (6 bases). V was trimmed by 2 bases and J by 1 base, leaving 8 bases between them. The CDR3 totals 15 residues. The chain's CDR3 is CASSLSQGNTGELFF. The CDR3 nucleotides are TGTGCCAGCAGTTTATCACAGGGGAACACCGGGGAGCTGTTTTTT.

This clonotype was counted at least ten times. This chain uses TRBV27 with TRBJ2-2; 8 positions match TRBD2. This CDR3 has 13 amino acids. Germline assignment: CDR1 MNHEY and CDR2 SMNVEV (reference sequence). V lost 7 bases to trimming and J lost 7 bases; unmatched junction nucleotides: 5. CDR3 loop: CASKAGANGELFF. CDR3 coding DNA: TGTGCCAGCAAAGCGGGAGCCAACGGGGAGCTGTTTTTT.

The CDR3 DNA sequence: TGTGCCAGCGGGCTAGGGGTCTCCTACGAGCAGTACTTC. Its translation: CASGLGVSYEQYF. The chain joins TRBV6-6 to TRBJ2-7; maybe TRBD1 (5 bases). Germline V gene sequence: CDR1 MNHNY, CDR2 SVGAGI (reference sequence). V lost 8 bases to trimming and J lost 0 bases, with 11 bases between them. The CDR3 runs 13 residues.

In the case of this clonotype: One end of the junction fails to match germline, which may point to a read error. The genes are TRBV7-2 and TRBJ1-6; no firm D call. Germline V lookup: CDR1 SGHTA, CDR2 FQGNSA. The CDR3 runs 12 residues. The CDR3 nucleotides read TGTGCCAGCAGCCCCCGCGGGTCACCCCTCCACTTC. Translation gives CASSPRGSPLHF.

In this sample, this clonotype turned up many times. For the CDR3, the DNA is TGTGCCAGCAGTTTGAGTCTTGGGGACACCGGGGAGCTGTTTTTT. Its translation: CASSLSLGDTGELFF. This chain links TRBV12-3 or TRBV12-4 with TRBJ2-2; D not certain. V lost 3 bases, J lost 3 bases, and 11 bases lay in between. This CDR3 is built from 15 residues.

This clonotype was detected ten times or more. The chain employs TRBV2 and TRBJ2-5, with TRBD2 as a possible D gene (6 bases). CDR3 length: 11 residues. In germline, CDR1 is SNHLY, CDR2 FYNNEI. V lost 7 bases to trimming and J lost 7 bases, with 10 bases between them. Here the CDR3 reads CASTSRGTQYF. CDR3 in DNA: TGTGCCAGCACTTCGCGGGGGACCCAGTACTTC.

This clonotype was detected ten times or more. The J gene is TRBJ2-7, the V gene TRBV5-1; 8 nucleotides line up with TRBD2. Germline CDR1 is SGHRS and CDR2 is YFSETQ. V gave up 2 bases and J gave up 3 bases; unmatched junction bases: 10. The CDR3 is 16 residues long. CDR3 bases: TGCGCCAGCAGCTTAATAGCGGGAACGGTCCTCTACGAGCAGTACTTC. The encoded protein is CASSLIAGTVLYEQYF.

The sample holds many counts of this clonotype. The chain links TRBV12-3 or TRBV12-4 to TRBJ2-7, with 7 bases identical to TRBD2. The CDR3 is 14 residues long. The V segment lost 7 bases and the J segment 5 bases; nucleotides outside the gene matches: 11. The CDR3 is CASTLGLGIDEQYF. The CDR3 DNA is TGTGCCAGCACCTTAGGACTAGGGATCGACGAGCAGTACTTC.

As concerns this clonotype: It may be a read error: a sequence one base away is much more abundant. The genes are TRBV7-9 and TRBJ2-7; tentative D call: TRBD1 (6 bases). V was pared by 5 bases and J by 1 base, with 18 bases between. The germline CDR1 and CDR2 sequences are SEHNR and FQNEAQ (reference sequence). This CDR3 spans 16 amino acids. The CDR3 loop reads CASSPRGGHKSYEQYF. CDR3 coding DNA: TGTGCCAGCAGCCCCCGAGGGGGACATAAGTCCTACGAGCAGTACTTC.

This rearrangement joins TRBV7-2 to TRBJ2-7; perhaps TRBD1 as D (5 bases). The V end lost 4 bases, the J end lost 3 bases, and 13 bases lay between the germline ends. The CDR3 runs 14 residues. Per germline, CDR1 SGHTA and CDR2 FQGNSA. The CDR3: CASSSSSQGYEQYF. CDR3 DNA sequence: TGTGCCAGCAGCTCGAGCAGCCAGGGCTACGAGCAGTACTTC.

This clonotype was seen at least ten times. V usage is TRBV5-1 and J usage is TRBJ2-7; D gene unclear. Trimming pared 0 bases from V and 3 bases from J, leaving 13 bases between. Germline V gives CDR1 SGHRS, CDR2 YFSETQ. The length of the CDR3 is 15 residues. The CDR3 sequence: CASSLGQNAVYEQYF. CDR3 DNA sequence: TGCGCCAGCAGCTTGGGCCAGAACGCCGTCTACGAGCAGTACTTC. Filled out from reference TRBV5-1 and TRBJ2-7, the complete variable domain reads KAGVTQTPRYLIKTRGQQVTLSCSPISGHRSVSWYQQTPGQGLQFLFEYFSETQRNKGNFPGRFSGRQFSNSRSEMNVSTLELGDSALYLCASSLGQNAVYEQYFGPGTRLTVT.

This clonotype was counted many times. The chain joins TRBV7-8 to TRBJ2-3; D unresolved. Trimming took 1 base from V and 2 from J, leaving 13 bases between them. The length of the CDR3 is 16 residues. Per the germline V gene, CDR1 is SGHVS and CDR2 is FQNEAQ. The CDR3 sequence is CASSLGGAGHTDTQYF. The CDR3 region has the DNA TGTGCCAGCAGCTTAGGAGGCGCTGGCCACACAGATACGCAGTATTTT.

The sample holds many counts of this clonotype. The chain couples TRBV29-1 to TRBJ2-1; weak D call: TRBD1 (5 bases). The ends were cut back, 4 bases at V and 0 bases at J, with 7 bases in the middle. This CDR3 region has 13 residues. Germline values: CDR1 SQVTM, CDR2 ANQGSEA. The CDR3, as DNA: TGCAGCGTTGCGACAGACTCCTACAATGAGCAGTTCTTC. Translation gives CSVATDSYNEQFF.

The chain recombines TRBV4-2 with TRBJ2-3, with D unresolved. The V end lost 4 bases, the J end lost 2 bases, and 7 bases lay between the germline ends. The CDR3 runs 13 residues. Germline CDR1 reads LGHNA; CDR2 reads YNFKEQ. The CDR3 DNA reads as TGTGCCAGCAGCCCCGCTGTCACAGATACGCAGTATTTT. This codes for CASSPAVTDTQYF.

Many counts were recorded for this clonotype. The chain couples TRBV19 to TRBJ2-1; 7 bases are a match to TRBD1. Germline V CDR1 and CDR2: LNHDA, SQIVND (reference sequence). With V trimmed by 8 bases and J by 8 bases, 3 bases remained unmatched. This CDR3 has 11 amino acids. DNA for the CDR3: TGTGCCAGTGCAGGGGGTTATGAGCAGTTCTTC. It codes for CASAGGYEQFF.

This clonotype occurred a few times. V and J are TRBV19 and TRBJ2-5; 9 bases match TRBD2. The CDR3 covers 15 residues. Germline CDR1 reads LNHDA; CDR2 reads SQIVND (reference sequence). V lost 5 bases to trimming and J lost 2 bases; unmatched junction nucleotides: 6. CDR3 in DNA: TGTGCCAGTAGTCAACCGGGACTAGCTCAAGAGACCCAGTACTTC. This gives the protein CASSQPGLAQETQYF. The full variable domain, in which reference TRBV19 and TRBJ2-5 provide the parts outside the CDR3, is DGGITQSPKYLFRKEGQNVTLSCEQNLNHDAMYWYRQDPGQGLRLIYYSQIVNDFQKGDIAEGYSVSREKKESFPLTVTSAQKNPTAFYLCASSQPGLAQETQYFGPGTRLLVL.

The V gene is TRBV5-4, the J gene TRBJ2-5, with 9 bases that match TRBD2. The V segment lost 0 bases and the J segment 10 bases; nucleotides outside the gene matches: 1. The CDR3 is 12 residues long. Germline CDR1 and CDR2: SGHNT and YYREEE (reference sequence). The CDR3 bases are TGTGCCAGCAGCTTGGAACTAGCGGGCCAGTACTTC. This sequence encodes CASSLELAGQYF.

The chain is built from TRBV9 and TRBJ2-7; TRBD1 is a possible D gene (6 bases). The ends were cut back, 7 bases at V and 6 bases at J, with 17 bases in the middle. The CDR3 runs 13 residues. The germline V gene encodes CDR1 SGDLS and CDR2 YYNGEE. CDR3 nucleotide sequence: TGTGCCAGCTCCGGGGACACCCGGCGCGAGCAGTACTTC. It encodes CASSGDTRREQYF.